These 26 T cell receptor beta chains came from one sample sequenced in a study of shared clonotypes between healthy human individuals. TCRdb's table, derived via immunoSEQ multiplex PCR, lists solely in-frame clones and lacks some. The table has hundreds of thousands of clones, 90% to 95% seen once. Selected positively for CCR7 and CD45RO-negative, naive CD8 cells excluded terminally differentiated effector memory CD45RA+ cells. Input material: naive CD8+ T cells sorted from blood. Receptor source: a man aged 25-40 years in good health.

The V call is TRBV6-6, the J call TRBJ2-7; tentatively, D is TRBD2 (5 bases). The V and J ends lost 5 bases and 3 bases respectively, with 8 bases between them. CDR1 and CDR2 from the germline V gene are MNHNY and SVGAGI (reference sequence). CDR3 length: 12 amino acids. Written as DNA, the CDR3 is TGTGCCAGCAGTGCGGGTAGCTACGAGCAGTACTTC. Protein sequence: CASSAGSYEQYF.

CDR3 sequence (DNA): TGTGCCAGCAATTCGGGAGGGCCTATCCCCCAGTACCAAGAGACCCAGTACTTC. Translating gives CASNSGGPIPQYQETQYF. The chain recombines TRBV28 with TRBJ2-5, with 8 positions matching TRBD2. The CDR3 sequence is 18 residues long. Trimming took 7 bases from V and 0 from J; bases not matched to a gene: 16. Germline assignment: CDR1 MDHEN and CDR2 SYDVKM. The full variable domain, in which reference TRBV28 and TRBJ2-5 provide the parts outside the CDR3, is DVKVTQSSRYLVKRTGEKVFLECVQDMDHENMFWYRQDPGLGLRLIYFSYDVKMKEKGDIPEGYSVSREKKERFSLILESASTNQTSMYLCASNSGGPIPQYQETQYFGPGTRLLVL.

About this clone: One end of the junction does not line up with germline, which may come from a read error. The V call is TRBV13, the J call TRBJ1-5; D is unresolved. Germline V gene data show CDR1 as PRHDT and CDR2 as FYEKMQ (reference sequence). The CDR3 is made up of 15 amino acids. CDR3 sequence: CASSLGYTSNQPQHF. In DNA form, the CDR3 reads TGTGCCAGCAGCCTAGGGTACACTAGCAATCAGCCCCAGCATTTT.

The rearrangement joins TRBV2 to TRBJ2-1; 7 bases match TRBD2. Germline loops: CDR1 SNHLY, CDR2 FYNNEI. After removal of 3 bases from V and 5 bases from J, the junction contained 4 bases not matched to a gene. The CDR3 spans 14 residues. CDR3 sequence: CASSDLAAHNEQFF. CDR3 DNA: TGTGCCAGCAGTGATCTAGCGGCCCACAATGAGCAGTTCTTC.

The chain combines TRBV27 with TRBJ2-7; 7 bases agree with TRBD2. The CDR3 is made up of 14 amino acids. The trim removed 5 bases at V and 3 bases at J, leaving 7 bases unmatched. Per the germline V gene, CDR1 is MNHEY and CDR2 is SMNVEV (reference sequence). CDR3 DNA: TGTGCCAGCAGTGATAGCGGGTACCACTACGAGCAGTACTTC. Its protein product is CASSDSGYHYEQYF.

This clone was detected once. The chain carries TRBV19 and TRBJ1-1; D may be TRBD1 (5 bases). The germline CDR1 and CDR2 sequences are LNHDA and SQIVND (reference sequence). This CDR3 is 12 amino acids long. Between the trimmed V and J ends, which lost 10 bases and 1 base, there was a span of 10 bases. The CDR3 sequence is CATKRGNTEAFF. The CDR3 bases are TGTGCCACCAAGAGGGGGAACACTGAAGCTTTCTTT.

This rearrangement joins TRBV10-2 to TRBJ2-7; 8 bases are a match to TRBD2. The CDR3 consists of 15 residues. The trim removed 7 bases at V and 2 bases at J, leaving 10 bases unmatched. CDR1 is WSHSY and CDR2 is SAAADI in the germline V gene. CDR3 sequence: CASTTSGLLTYEQYF. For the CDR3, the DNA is TGCGCCAGCACAACTAGCGGACTACTCACCTACGAGCAGTACTTC.

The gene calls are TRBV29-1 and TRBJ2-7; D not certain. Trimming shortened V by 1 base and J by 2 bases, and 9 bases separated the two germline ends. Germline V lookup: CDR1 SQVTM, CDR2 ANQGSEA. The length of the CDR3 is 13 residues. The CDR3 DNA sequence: TGCAGCGTTGAAGTGGAGTCTCCCTACGAGCAGTACTTC. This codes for CSVEVESPYEQYF.

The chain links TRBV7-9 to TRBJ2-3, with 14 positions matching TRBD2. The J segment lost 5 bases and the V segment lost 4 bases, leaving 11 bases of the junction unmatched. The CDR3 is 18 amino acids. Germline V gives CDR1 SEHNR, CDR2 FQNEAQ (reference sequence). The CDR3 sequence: CASSSPRLAGGPGDTQYF. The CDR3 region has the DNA TGTGCCAGCAGCTCCCCTAGACTAGCGGGAGGGCCGGGAGATACGCAGTATTTT.

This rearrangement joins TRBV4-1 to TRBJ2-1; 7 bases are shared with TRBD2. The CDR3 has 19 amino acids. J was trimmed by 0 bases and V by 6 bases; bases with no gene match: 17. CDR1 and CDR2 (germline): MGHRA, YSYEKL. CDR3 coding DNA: TGCGCCAGCAGTCGAAGTGGGGGGGGAGGCGGGAGCTCCTACAATGAGCAGTTCTTC. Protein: CASSRSGGGGGSSYNEQFF.

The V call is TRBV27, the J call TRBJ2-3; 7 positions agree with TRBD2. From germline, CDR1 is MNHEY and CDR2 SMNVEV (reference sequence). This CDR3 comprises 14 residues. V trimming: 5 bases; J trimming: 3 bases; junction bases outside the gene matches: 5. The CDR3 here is CASSQLAQTDTQYF. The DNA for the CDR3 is TGTGCCAGCAGTCAACTAGCGCAGACAGATACGCAGTATTTT.

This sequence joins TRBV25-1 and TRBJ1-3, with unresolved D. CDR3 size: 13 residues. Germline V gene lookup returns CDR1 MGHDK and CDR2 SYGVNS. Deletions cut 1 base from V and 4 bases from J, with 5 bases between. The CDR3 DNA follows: TGTGCCAGCAGTGAATTGTGGGGAAACACCATATATTTT. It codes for CASSELWGNTIYF.

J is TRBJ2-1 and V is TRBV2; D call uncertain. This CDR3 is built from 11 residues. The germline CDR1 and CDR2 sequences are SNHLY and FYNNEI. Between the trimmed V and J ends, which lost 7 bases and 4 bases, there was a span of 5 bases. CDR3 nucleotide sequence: TGTGCCAGCATAAGATACAATGAGCAGTTCTTC. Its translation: CASIRYNEQFF.

The CDR3 here is CASIGGSSYEQYF. CDR3 DNA sequence: TGTGCCAGCATCGGGGGGAGCTCCTACGAGCAGTACTTC. This chain connects TRBV2 to TRBJ2-7, with 7 bases fitting TRBD2. The J segment lost 0 bases and the V segment lost 7 bases, leaving 3 bases of the junction unmatched. CDR3 length: 13 residues. CDR1 is SNHLY and CDR2 is FYNNEI in the germline V gene.

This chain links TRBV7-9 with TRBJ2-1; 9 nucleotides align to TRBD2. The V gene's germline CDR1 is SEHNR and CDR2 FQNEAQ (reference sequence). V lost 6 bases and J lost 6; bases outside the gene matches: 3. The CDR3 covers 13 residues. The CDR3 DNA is TGTGCCAGCAGGAGTAGCGGGAGCAATGAGCAGTTCTTC. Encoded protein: CASRSSGSNEQFF.

In nucleotides, the CDR3 is TGTGCCAGCAGCTTAGGAGGGGGCAGGCAAGAGACCCAGTACTTC. Protein: CASSLGGGRQETQYF. The chain employs TRBV7-9 and TRBJ2-5; 7 nucleotides align to TRBD1. Germline trimming cut 1 base from V and 2 bases from J; bases unmatched to any gene: 4. From germline, CDR1 is SEHNR and CDR2 FQNEAQ (reference sequence). This CDR3 contains 15 residues.

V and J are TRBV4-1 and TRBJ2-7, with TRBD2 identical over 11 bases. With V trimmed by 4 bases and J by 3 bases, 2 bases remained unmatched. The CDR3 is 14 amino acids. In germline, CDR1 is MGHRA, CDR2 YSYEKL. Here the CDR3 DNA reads TGCGCCAGCAGCCCCGGGACTAGCGGCTACGAGCAGTACTTC. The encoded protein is CASSPGTSGYEQYF.

This chain's CDR3 is CASRDRGTEAFF. The CDR3 DNA sequence: TGTGCCAGTAGAGATCGGGGGACTGAAGCTTTCTTT. The chain combines TRBV19 with TRBJ1-1, with a tentative D call TRBD1 (5 bases). CDR1 is LNHDA and CDR2 is SQIVND in the germline V gene (reference sequence). V gave up 6 bases and J gave up 5 bases, with 10 bases separating them. CDR3 length: 12 residues.

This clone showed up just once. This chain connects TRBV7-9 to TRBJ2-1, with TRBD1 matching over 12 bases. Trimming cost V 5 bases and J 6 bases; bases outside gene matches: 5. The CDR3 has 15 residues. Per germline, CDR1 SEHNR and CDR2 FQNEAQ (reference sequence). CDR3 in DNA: TGTGCCAGCAGCCTCGTGGGACAGGGGGCCAATGAGCAGTTCTTC. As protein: CASSLVGQGANEQFF.

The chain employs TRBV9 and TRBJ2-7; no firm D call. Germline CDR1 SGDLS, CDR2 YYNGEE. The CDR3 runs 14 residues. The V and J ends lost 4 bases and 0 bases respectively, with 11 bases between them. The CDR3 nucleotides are TGTGCCAGCAGCTACCTGGACGGCTCCTACGAGCAGTACTTC. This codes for CASSYLDGSYEQYF.

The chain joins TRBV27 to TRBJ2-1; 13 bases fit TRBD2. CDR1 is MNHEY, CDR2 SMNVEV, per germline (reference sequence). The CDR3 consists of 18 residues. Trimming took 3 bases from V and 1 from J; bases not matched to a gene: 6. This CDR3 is CASSLGLAGPRSYNEQFF. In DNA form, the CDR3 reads TGTGCCAGCAGTTTGGGACTAGCGGGACCTAGATCCTACAATGAGCAGTTCTTC.

CDR3 amino acids: CASSPRDRSYEQYF. The CDR3 DNA is TGCGCCAGCAGCCCCCGGGACAGGTCCTACGAGCAGTACTTC. The chain is built from TRBV5-1 and TRBJ2-7, with TRBD1 matching 8 bases. Germline V gene data show CDR1 as SGHRS and CDR2 as YFSETQ. This CDR3 region has 14 residues. The trim removed 4 bases at V and 1 base at J, leaving 4 bases unmatched.

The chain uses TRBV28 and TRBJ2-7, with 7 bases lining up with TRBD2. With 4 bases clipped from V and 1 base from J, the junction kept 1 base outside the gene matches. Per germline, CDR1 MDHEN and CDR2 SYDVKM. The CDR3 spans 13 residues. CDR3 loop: CASSWTSSYEQYF. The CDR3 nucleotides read TGTGCCAGCAGTTGGACTAGTTCCTACGAGCAGTACTTC.

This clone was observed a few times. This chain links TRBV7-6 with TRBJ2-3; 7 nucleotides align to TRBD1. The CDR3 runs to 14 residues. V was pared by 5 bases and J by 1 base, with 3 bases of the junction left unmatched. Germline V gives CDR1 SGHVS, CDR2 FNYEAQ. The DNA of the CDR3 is TGTGCCAGCAGCCAGGGGGTCGGCACAGATACGCAGTATTTT. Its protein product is CASSQGVGTDTQYF.

CDR3 residues: CASSLAPGLTGANVLTF. CDR3 nucleotide sequence: TGTGCCAGCAGCTTAGCGCCCGGCCTCACTGGGGCCAACGTCCTGACTTTC. The V call is TRBV7-9, the J call TRBJ2-6; D gene ambiguous. This CDR3 region has 17 residues. Germline V gene data show CDR1 as SEHNR and CDR2 as FQNEAQ (reference sequence). Trimming shortened V by 0 bases and J by 2 bases, and 11 bases separated the two germline ends.

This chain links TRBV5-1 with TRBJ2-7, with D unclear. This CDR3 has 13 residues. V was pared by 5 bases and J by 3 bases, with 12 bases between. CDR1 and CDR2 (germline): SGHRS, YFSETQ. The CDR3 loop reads CASRVGRDYEQYF. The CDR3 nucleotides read TGCGCCAGCAGAGTAGGTAGAGACTACGAGCAGTACTTC.